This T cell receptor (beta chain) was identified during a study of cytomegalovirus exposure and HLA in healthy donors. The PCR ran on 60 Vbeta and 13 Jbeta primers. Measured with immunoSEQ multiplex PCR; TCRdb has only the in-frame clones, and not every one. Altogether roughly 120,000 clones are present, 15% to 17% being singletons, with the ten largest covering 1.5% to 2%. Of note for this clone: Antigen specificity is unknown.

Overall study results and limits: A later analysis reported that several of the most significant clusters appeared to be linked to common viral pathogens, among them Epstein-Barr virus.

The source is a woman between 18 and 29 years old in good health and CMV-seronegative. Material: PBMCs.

The CDR3 sequence is CAISSGEPSNQPQHF. The DNA for the CDR3 is TGTGCCATCTCCTCAGGGGAGCCGAGCAATCAGCCCCAGCATTTT. The chain combines TRBV10-3 with TRBJ1-5; D might be TRBD1 (6 bases). Germline V lookup: CDR1 ENHRY, CDR2 SYGVKD. V lost 8 bases and J lost 1, with 15 bases in between. The CDR3 runs 15 residues.